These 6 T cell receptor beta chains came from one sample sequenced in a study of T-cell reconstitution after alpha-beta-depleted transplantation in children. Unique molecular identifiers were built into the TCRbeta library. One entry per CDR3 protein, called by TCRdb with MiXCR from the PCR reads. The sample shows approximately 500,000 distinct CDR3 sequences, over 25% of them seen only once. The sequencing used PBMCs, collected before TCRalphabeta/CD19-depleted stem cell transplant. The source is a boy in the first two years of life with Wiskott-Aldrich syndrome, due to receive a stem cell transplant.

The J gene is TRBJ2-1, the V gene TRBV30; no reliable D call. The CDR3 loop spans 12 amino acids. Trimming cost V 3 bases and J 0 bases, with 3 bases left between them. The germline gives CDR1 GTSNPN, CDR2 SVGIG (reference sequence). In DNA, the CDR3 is TGTGCCTGGAGACCCTCCTACAATGAGCAGTTCTTC. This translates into CAWRPSYNEQFF.

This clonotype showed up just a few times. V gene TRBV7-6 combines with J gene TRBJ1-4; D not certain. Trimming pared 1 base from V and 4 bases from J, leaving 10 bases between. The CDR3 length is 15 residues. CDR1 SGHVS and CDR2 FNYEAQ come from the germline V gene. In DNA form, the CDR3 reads TGTGCCAGCAGCTTAGGGGAGGGATTTAATGAAAAACTGTTTTTT. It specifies CASSLGEGFNEKLFF.

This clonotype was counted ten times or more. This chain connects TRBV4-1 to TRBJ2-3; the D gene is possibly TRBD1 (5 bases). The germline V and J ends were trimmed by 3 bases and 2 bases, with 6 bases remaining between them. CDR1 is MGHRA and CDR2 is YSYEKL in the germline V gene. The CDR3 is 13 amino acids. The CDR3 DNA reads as TGCGCCAGCAGCCACAGGGCCACAGATACGCAGTATTTT. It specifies CASSHRATDTQYF.

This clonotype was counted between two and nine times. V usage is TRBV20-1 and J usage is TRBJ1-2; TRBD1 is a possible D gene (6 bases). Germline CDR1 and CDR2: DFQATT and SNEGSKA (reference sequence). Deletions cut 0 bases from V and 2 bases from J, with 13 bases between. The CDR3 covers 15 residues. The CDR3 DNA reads TGCAGTGCTAGAGAGCGCAGGGGAGGAAACTATGGCTACACCTTC. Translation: CSARERRGGNYGYTF.

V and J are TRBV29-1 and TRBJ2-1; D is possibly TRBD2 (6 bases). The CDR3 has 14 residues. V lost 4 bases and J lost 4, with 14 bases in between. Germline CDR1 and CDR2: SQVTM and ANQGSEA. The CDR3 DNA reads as TGCAGCGTTGTGTATAGCGGCCTTTACAATGAGCAGTTCTTC. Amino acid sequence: CSVVYSGLYNEQFF.

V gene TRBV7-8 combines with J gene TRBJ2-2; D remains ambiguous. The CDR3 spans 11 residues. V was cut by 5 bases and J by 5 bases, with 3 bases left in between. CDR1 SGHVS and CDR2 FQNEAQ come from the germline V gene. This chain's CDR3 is CASSPTGELFF. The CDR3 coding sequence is TGTGCCAGCAGCCCTACCGGGGAGCTGTTTTTT.